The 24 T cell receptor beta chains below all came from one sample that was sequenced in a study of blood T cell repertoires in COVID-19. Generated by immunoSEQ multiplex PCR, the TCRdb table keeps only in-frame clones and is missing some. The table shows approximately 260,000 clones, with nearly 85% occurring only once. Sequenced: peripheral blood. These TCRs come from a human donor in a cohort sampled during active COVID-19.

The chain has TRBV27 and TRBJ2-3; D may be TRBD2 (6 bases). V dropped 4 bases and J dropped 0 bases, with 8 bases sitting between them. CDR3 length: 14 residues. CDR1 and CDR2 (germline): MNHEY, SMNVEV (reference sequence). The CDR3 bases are TGTGCCAGCAGTTGGACTATGAGCACAGATACGCAGTATTTT. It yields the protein CASSWTMSTDTQYF.

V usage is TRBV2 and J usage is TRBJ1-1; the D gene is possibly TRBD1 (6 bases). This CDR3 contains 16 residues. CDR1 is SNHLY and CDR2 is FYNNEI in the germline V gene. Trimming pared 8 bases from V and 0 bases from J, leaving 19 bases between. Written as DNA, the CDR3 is TGTGCCAGCCCCAGTGCGGCAGGGGACATGAACACTGAAGCTTTCTTT. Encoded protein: CASPSAAGDMNTEAFF.

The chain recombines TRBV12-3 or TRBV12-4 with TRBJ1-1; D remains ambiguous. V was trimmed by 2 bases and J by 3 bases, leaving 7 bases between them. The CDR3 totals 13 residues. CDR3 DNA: TGTGCCAGCAGTTTACTCCGGGACACTGAAGCTTTCTTT. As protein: CASSLLRDTEAFF.

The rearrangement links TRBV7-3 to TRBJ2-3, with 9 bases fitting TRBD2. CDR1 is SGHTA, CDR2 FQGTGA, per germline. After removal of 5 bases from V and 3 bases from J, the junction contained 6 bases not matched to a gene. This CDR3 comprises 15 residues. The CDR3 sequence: CASSPLAGETDTQYF. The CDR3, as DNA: TGTGCCAGCAGCCCGTTAGCGGGAGAAACAGATACGCAGTATTTT.

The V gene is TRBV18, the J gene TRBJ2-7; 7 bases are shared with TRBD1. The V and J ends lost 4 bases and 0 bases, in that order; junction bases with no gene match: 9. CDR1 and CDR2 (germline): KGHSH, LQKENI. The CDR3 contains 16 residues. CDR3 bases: TGTGCCAGCTCACAACTCGGGACAGCCAGCTCCTACGAGCAGTACTTC. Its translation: CASSQLGTASSYEQYF. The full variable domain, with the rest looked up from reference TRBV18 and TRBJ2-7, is NAGVMQNPRHLVRRRGQEARLRCSPMKGHSHVYWYRQLPEEGLKFMVYLQKENIIDESGMPKERFSAEFPKEGPSILRIQQVVRGDSAAYFCASSQLGTASSYEQYFGPGTRLTVT.

The chain's CDR3 is CASGDRAPAEAFF. CDR3 DNA: TGTGCCAGCGGAGACAGGGCCCCCGCTGAAGCTTTCTTT. The rearrangement uses TRBV28 and TRBJ1-1, with 7 bases aligning to TRBD1. Trimming cost V 8 bases and J 6 bases; bases outside gene matches: 9. The CDR3 consists of 13 residues. Per germline, CDR1 MDHEN and CDR2 SYDVKM.

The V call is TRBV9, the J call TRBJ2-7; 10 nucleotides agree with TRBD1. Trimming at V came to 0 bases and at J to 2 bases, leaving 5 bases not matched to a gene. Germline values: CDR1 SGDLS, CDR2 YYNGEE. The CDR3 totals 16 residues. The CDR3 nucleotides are TGTGCCAGCAGCGTAGGTTGGGGGACAGGGGCCTACGAGCAGTACTTC. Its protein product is CASSVGWGTGAYEQYF. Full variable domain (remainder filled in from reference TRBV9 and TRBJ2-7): DSGVTQTPKHLITATGQRVTLRCSPRSGDLSVYWYQQSLDQGLQFLIQYYNGEERAKGNILERFSAQQFPDLHSELNLSSLELGDSALYFCASSVGWGTGAYEQYFGPGTRLTVT.

The CDR3 DNA reads TGCGCCAGCAGCTTGACAGGGGGCGCAGGCTGGGGCTACACCTTC. This sequence encodes CASSLTGGAGWGYTF. The rearrangement joins TRBV5-1 to TRBJ1-2, with 9 nucleotides matching TRBD1. J lost 8 bases, V lost 1 base, and 9 bases had no gene match. The CDR3 runs 15 residues. Germline V gene lookup returns CDR1 SGHRS and CDR2 YFSETQ.

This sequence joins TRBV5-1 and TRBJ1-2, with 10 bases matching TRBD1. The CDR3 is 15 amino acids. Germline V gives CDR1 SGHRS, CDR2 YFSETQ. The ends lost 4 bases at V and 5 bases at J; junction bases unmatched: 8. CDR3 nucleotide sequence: TGCGCCAGCAGCCACGGACAGGGGGTGGGGTATGGCTACACCTTC. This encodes CASSHGQGVGYGYTF.

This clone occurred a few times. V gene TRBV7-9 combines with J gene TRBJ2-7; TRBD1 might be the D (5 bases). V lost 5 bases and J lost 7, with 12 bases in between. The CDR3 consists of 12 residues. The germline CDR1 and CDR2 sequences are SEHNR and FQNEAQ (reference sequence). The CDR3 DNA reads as TGTGCCAGCAGCCGACAGAGCTGGGAGCAGTACTTC. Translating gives CASSRQSWEQYF.

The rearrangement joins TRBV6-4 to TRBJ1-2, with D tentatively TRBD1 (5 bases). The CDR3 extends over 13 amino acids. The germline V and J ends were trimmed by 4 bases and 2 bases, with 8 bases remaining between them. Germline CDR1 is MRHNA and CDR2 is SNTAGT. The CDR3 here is CASSGQLNYGYTF. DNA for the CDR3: TGTGCCAGCAGTGGACAGTTAAACTATGGCTACACCTTC.

The CDR3 DNA follows: TGTGCCAGCAGTGGGAGACAGGGGGCTTCCTATAATTCACCCCTCCACTTT. Translation gives CASSGRQGASYNSPLHF. V is TRBV6-1 and J is TRBJ1-6; 10 bases are a match to TRBD1. Germline CDR1 MNHNS, CDR2 SASEGT. With 4 bases clipped from V and 1 base from J, the junction kept 4 bases outside the gene matches. This CDR3 is built from 17 residues.

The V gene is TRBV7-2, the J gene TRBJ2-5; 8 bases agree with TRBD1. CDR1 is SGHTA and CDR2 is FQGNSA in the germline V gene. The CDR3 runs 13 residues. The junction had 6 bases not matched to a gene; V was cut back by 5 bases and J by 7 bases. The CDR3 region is CASSPRGRGTQYF. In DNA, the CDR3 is TGTGCCAGCAGCCCCAGGGGGCGCGGGACCCAGTACTTC.

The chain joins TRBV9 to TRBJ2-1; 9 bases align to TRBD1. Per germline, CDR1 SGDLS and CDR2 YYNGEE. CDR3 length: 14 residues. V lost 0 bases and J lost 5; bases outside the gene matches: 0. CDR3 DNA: TGTGCCAGCAGCGTAGGGACAGGGGACAATGAGCAGTTCTTC. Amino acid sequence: CASSVGTGDNEQFF.

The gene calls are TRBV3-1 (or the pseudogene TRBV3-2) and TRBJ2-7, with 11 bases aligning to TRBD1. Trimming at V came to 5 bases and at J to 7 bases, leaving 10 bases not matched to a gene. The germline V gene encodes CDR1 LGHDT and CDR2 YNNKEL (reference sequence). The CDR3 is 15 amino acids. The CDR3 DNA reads TGTGCCAGCAGCGGACGGACAGGGGGCGTAGCTGAGCAGTACTTC. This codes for CASSGRTGGVAEQYF.

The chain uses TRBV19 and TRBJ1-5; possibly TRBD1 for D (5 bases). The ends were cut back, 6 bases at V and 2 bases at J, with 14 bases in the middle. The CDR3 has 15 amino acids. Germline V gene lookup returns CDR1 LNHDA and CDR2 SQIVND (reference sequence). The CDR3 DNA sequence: TGTGCCAGTAGGGGGAGGAGGGACGGCAATCAGCCCCAGCATTTT. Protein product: CASRGRRDGNQPQHF.

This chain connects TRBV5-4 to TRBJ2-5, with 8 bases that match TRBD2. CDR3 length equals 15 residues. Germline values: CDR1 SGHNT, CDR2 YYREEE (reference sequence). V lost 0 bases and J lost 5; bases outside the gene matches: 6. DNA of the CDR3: TGTGCCAGCAGCTTGGAAGGGACTAGGACTGAGACCCAGTACTTC. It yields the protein CASSLEGTRTETQYF.

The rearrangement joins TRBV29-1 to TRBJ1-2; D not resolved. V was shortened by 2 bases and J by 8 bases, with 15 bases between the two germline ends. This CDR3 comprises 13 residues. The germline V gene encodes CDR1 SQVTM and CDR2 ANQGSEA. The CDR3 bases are TGCAGCGTTGAAATCGGGAACGCGGGGGGCTACACCTTC. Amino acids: CSVEIGNAGGYTF.

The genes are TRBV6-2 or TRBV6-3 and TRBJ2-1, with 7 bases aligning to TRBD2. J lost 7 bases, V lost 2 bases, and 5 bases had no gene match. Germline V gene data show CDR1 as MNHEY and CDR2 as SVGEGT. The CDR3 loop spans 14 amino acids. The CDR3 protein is CASSYLGRSNEQFF. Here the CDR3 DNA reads TGTGCCAGCAGTTACCTCGGGAGGTCAAATGAGCAGTTCTTC.

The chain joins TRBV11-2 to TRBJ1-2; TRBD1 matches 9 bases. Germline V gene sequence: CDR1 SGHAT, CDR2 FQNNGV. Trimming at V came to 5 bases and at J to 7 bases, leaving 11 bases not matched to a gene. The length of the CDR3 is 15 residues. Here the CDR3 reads CASSLGQGFVGGYTF. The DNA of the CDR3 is TGTGCCAGCAGCCTAGGACAGGGGTTTGTAGGTGGCTACACCTTC. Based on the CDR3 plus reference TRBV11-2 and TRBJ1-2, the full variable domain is EAGVAQSPRYKIIEKRQSVAFWCNPISGHATLYWYQQILGQGPKLLIQFQNNGVVDDSQLPKDRFSAERLKGVDSTLKIQPAKLEDSAVYLCASSLGQGFVGGYTFGSGTRLTVV.

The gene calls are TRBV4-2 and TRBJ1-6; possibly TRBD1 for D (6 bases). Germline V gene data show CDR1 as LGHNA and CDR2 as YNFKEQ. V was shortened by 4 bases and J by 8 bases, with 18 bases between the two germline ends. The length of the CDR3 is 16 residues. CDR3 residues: CASSPRAGGMDSPLHF. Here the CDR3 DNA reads TGTGCCAGCAGCCCAAGGGCGGGGGGCATGGATTCACCCCTCCACTTT.

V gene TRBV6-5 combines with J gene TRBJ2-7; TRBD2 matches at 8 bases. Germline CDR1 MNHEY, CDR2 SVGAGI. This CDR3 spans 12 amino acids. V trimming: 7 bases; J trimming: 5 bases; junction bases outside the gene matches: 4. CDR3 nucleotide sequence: TGTGCCAGCACCGGGGGGGTCAACGAGCAGTACTTC. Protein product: CASTGGVNEQYF.

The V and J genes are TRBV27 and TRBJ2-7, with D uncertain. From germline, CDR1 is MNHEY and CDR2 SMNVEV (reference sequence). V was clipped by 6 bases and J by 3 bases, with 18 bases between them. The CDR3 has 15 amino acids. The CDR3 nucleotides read TGTGCCAGCAGCCCCCGCCTAACCTCCAACTACGAGCAGTACTTC. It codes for CASSPRLTSNYEQYF.

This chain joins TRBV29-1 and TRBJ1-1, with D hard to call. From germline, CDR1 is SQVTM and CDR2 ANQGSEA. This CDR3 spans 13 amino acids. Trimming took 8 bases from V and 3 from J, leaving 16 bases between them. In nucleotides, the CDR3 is TGCAGCTCACGGCGGCAGCGGGACACTGAAGCTTTCTTT. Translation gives CSSRRQRDTEAFF.